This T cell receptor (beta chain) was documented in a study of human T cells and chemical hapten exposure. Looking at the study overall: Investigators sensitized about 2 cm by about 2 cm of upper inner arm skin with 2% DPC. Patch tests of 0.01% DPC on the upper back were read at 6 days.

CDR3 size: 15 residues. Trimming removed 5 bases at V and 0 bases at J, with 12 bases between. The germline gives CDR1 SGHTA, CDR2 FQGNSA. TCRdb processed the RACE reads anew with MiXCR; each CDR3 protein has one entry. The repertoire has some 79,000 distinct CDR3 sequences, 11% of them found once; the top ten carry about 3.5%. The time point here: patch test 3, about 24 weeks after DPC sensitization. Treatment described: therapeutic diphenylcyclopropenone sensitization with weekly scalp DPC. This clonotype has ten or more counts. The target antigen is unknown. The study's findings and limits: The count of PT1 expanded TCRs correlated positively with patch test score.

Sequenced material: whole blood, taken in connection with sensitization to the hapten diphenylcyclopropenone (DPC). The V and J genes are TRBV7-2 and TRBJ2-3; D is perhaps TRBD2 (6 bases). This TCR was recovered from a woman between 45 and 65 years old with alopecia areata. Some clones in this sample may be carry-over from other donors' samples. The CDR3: CASSPGLPSTDTQYF. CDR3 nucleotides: TGTGCCAGCAGCCCGGGACTCCCTAGCACAGATACGCAGTATTTT.